The 4 T cell receptor beta chains presented below share a single source sample, sequenced in a study of cytomegalovirus exposure and HLA in healthy donors. The PCR had 60 Vbeta and 13 Jbeta primers. The protocol was immunoSEQ multiplex PCR, while the TCRdb copy is restricted to in-frame clones and leaves out a portion. The sample gives about 190,000 clones, around 86% of which show up once; approximately 6.3% is in the top ten. Material: PBMCs. These receptors came from a man aged 40-50 years in good health and CMV-seropositive.

The V gene is TRBV28, the J gene TRBJ1-5; D perhaps matches TRBD1 (5 bases). Germline V gene data show CDR1 as MDHEN and CDR2 as SYDVKM. Trimming shortened V by 3 bases and J by 1 base, and 19 bases separated the two germline ends. The CDR3 extends over 18 amino acids. The CDR3 sequence is CASSFLLGGGSSNQPQHF. DNA for the CDR3: TGTGCCAGCAGTTTTCTCTTGGGGGGGGGTAGCAGCAATCAGCCCCAGCATTTT.

Written as DNA, the CDR3 is TGTGCCAGCAGCTTAGATGGAGCGGGGGGGTCCACAGATACGCAGTATTTT. Translated, it gives CASSLDGAGGSTDTQYF. V usage is TRBV11-3 and J usage is TRBJ2-3; 10 positions agree with TRBD2. The CDR3 totals 17 residues. V lost 0 bases and J lost 2; bases outside the gene matches: 5. Germline V lookup: CDR1 SGHNT, CDR2 YENEEA.

This clone occurred once. The V and J genes are TRBV4-1 and TRBJ1-4; D might be TRBD1 (5 bases). Germline lookup yields CDR1 MGHRA and CDR2 YSYEKL. CDR3 length: 19 residues. The V and J ends lost 1 base and 2 bases respectively, with 20 bases between them. The CDR3 reads CASSQAYGATSVTNEKLFF. CDR3 sequence (DNA): TGCGCCAGCAGCCAAGCCTATGGGGCCACCTCTGTCACTAATGAAAAACTGTTTTTT.

The chain is built from TRBV6-5 and TRBJ2-7; 11 bases are a match to TRBD1. In germline, CDR1 is MNHEY, CDR2 SVGAGI. The CDR3 covers 14 residues. V shed 7 bases and J 4 bases; nucleotides not matched to a gene: 6. This CDR3 reads CASTKGTGGYEQYF. DNA for the CDR3: TGTGCCAGCACCAAAGGGACAGGGGGATACGAGCAGTACTTC.